This T cell receptor (beta chain) appears in the sequencing data of a study of T cell responses to AZD1222 COVID-19 vaccine (dated by TCRdb to the early 2020s). With respect to the entire study: Because spike-specific TCR depth and breadth did not differ between the two schedules, AZD1222 recipients who got a second dose at roughly 4 weeks were pooled with those who got a second dose at roughly 12 weeks. A total of 230 to 250 trial participants underwent TCR sequencing, of whom 200 to 220 had received two doses of AZD1222 and around 26 had received two doses of the MenACWY control vaccine. Trial participants were enrolled into age subgroups of 18-55, 56-69 and 70-plus years, which contained 148, 28 and 57 TCR-sequenced participants, respectively. Overall study results and their limits: No day 14 peak-response samples were available, so repertoires were characterized only after the peak T cell response. A significant rise in spike-specific TCR breadth and depth was observed after two AZD1222 doses relative to day 0 and relative to MenACWY recipients. The 56-69-year group was small, and its depth increase did not reach significance, likely because of low power. Participants were mostly white British and included more females than males, and it was suggested by the authors that clonal diversity may have been underestimated. The vaccine-associated CD4 TCRs covered the entire spike protein, and the dominant responses fell in regions 160-218 and 743-854. Conclusions about previously exposed vaccinees were limited because only 6 or 7 AZD1222 recipients were SARS-CoV-2 seropositive at baseline. Epitopes outside the regions mutated in the B.1.351 and B.1.1.7 variants were reportedly recognized by nearly half of the unique spike-specific TCRs.

In the case of this clone: There is no known antigen for this receptor. Per-base qualities were not stored, and no clone one base away is much larger.

The CDR3 regions of human TCRbeta chains were analyzed by immunosequencing. The original methods were these. TCRs in the repertoires were compared against a reference library of SARS-CoV-2-specific TCRs that had been generated with the MIRA antigen-specificity platform. Breadth meant the fraction of unique TCRs that were SARS-CoV-2-associated, whereas depth meant the fraction of total T cells that were SARS-CoV-2-associated. Using the MIRA data, every spike-specific TCR was mapped to the spike region that the TCR reacted to and assigned to either a CD4 or a CD8 class. Log10-transformed breadth and depth values were compared by one-way ANOVA with Sidak's multiple comparisons tests. Drawn from immuneACCESS, this table holds only the in-frame rearrangements with V and J called that TCRdb kept. Clones are partly lost; checked studies trace under half to an unresolved V gene and leave the rest unexplained. The V and J calls and clone size are taken from that table; D and trimming were inferred from the DNA. The sample table lists 90,000 to 120,000 clones, about 88% of them with a count of one. The top ten constitute about 19% of the sample.

CDR1 MGHDK and CDR2 SYGVNS are derived from the germline V gene. The CDR3, cysteine through phenylalanine, is 15 amino acids long. Here the CDR3 DNA is all that survives: 45 bases in frame from base 1. Trimming removed 2 bases from V and 8 bases from J; the gene matches leave 8 bases unexplained. Reading the label with the study, this specimen's time point is: baseline before first vaccination. Samples from vaccinated people were obtained from the UK trials COV001 and COV002, which included a single-blind randomized controlled phase 2/3 trial of AZD1222 (ChAdOx1 nCoV-19) in healthy adults. For TCRbeta chain sequencing, PBMC samples from trial participants were taken at day 0 and at day 28 after the second dose.

This TCR came from an adult in good health. This receptor chain uses TRBV25-1 and TRBJ2-1, with 8 middle bases fitting TRBD2. The sample in question was peripheral blood, obtained on day 0 of AZD1222 vaccination. The DNA reads TGTGCCAGCAGTGAAAGCGGGGGAGTGTGGGATGAGCAGTTCTTC. This encodes CASSESGGVWDEQFF.